A single sample gave rise to the 31 T cell receptor beta chains below, sequenced in a study of radiation and T cells in renal cell carcinoma (dated by TCRdb to the early 2020s). Library construction relied on the immunoSEQ multiplex PCR assay. This immuneACCESS table, as held by TCRdb, lists in-frame sequences with V and J called but not all clones. Of the missing ones, under half trace to an unresolved V gene in checked studies; the others have no known cause. This sample has 150,000 or so clones in its table, and 70% to 90% of those were observed once. Together, the top ten hold about 12% of the sample. The time point label for this specimen denotes: baseline pretreatment blood. The treatment or condition label, as the study defines it: 15 Gy SBRT to primary tumor, nephrectomy 4 weeks later. The material was blood, obtained from a patient whose treatment included radiotherapy and nephrectomy. These receptors were taken from a woman in her forties or fifties with renal cell carcinoma.

The V and J genes are TRBV11-3 and TRBJ1-3; D is possibly TRBD1 (5 bases). The CDR3 is made up of 14 amino acids. Germline V CDR1 and CDR2: SGHNT, YENEEA. Trimming stripped 6 bases from V and 4 bases from J, with 13 bases between. CDR3 residues: CASSRGGSGNTIYF. In nucleotides, the CDR3 is TGTGCCAGCAGTCGTGGGGGTTCAGGAAACACCATATATTTT.

The chain carries TRBV6-5 and TRBJ2-7; 9 nucleotides match TRBD1. V shed 6 bases and J 5 bases; nucleotides not matched to a gene: 5. Germline CDR1 reads MNHEY; CDR2 reads SVGAGI. This CDR3 comprises 13 residues. The CDR3 sequence: CASRRDRVNEQYF. The CDR3 DNA follows: TGTGCCAGCAGAAGGGACAGGGTTAACGAGCAGTACTTC.

The chain links TRBV5-6 to TRBJ2-3, with D uncertain. Germline CDR1 and CDR2: SGHDT and YYEEEE. Trimming shortened V by 4 bases and J by 3 bases, and 12 bases separated the two germline ends. The CDR3 has 14 residues. The CDR3 DNA follows: TGTGCCAGCAGCCCGGCGTGGCTAACAGATACGCAGTATTTT. Translation: CASSPAWLTDTQYF.

This clone was seen only once. In DNA, the CDR3 is TGTGCCAGCAGAAACCAATGGGGCACTGAAGCTTTCTTT. Translation: CASRNQWGTEAFF. The chain carries TRBV6-5 and TRBJ1-1; D is undetermined. The length of the CDR3 is 13 residues. The V gene lost 6 bases and the J gene lost 4 bases, with 12 bases spanning the gap. Germline loops: CDR1 MNHEY, CDR2 SVGAGI.

The V gene is TRBV18, the J gene TRBJ1-2, with D hard to call. The CDR3 has 15 amino acids. The germline CDR1 and CDR2 sequences are KGHSH and LQKENI. V was pared by 6 bases and J by 4 bases, with 18 bases between. The CDR3 DNA is TGTGCCAGCTCCGCCGAAGCCGGGTTGGGCTATGGCTACACCTTC. Protein product: CASSAEAGLGYGYTF.

This clone occurred once. The chain couples TRBV20-1 to TRBJ1-1, with TRBD1 as a possible D gene (5 bases). There are 11 residues in the CDR3. From germline, CDR1 is DFQATT and CDR2 SNEGSKA (reference sequence). The germline V and J ends were trimmed by 3 bases and 8 bases, with 10 bases remaining between them. This chain's CDR3 is CSARGRLEAFF. The CDR3 DNA reads as TGCAGTGCTAGGGGACGGCTAGAAGCTTTCTTT.

J is TRBJ1-4 and V is TRBV6-6; D unclear. V lost 8 bases, J lost 8 bases, and 9 bases lay in between. Germline values: CDR1 MNHNY, CDR2 SVGAGI (reference sequence). The CDR3 spans 11 residues. The DNA of the CDR3 is TGTGCCAGCGAGTTGGTGGAAAAACTGTTTTTT. Its protein product is CASELVEKLFF.

The rearrangement uses TRBV19 and TRBJ2-2; tentatively, D is TRBD1 (5 bases). V was cut by 7 bases and J by 3 bases, with 12 bases left in between. Germline V gene sequence: CDR1 LNHDA, CDR2 SQIVND (reference sequence). CDR3 length: 14 residues. CDR3 region: CASTRIGDTGELFF. CDR3 in DNA: TGTGCCAGTACCAGGATAGGGGACACCGGGGAGCTGTTTTTT.

V is TRBV5-1 and J is TRBJ2-3, with 7 bases that match TRBD2. Germline loops: CDR1 SGHRS, CDR2 YFSETQ. This CDR3 region has 16 residues. The V segment lost 4 bases and the J segment 1 base; nucleotides outside the gene matches: 9. The CDR3 bases are TGCGCCAGCAGCATCGGACTAGGTCTGCGCACAGATACGCAGTATTTT. It yields the protein CASSIGLGLRTDTQYF.

The V and J genes are TRBV29-1 and TRBJ1-4; weak D call: TRBD1 (6 bases). The V end lost 6 bases, the J end lost 8 bases, and 16 bases lay between the germline ends. The CDR3 length is 13 residues. CDR1 is SQVTM and CDR2 is ANQGSEA in the germline V gene. The CDR3 sequence is CSVTPGAGEKLFF. Written as DNA, the CDR3 is TGCAGCGTCACCCCAGGGGCAGGAGAAAAACTGTTTTTT.

This clone appeared a few times. This chain connects TRBV15 to TRBJ1-1; D gene uncertain. The germline V gene encodes CDR1 LNHNV and CDR2 YYDKDF (reference sequence). The CDR3 length is 11 residues. V dropped 4 bases and J dropped 3 bases, with 3 bases sitting between them. As DNA, the CDR3 is TGTGCCACCAGCACAGACACTGAAGCTTTCTTT. It specifies CATSTDTEAFF.

The rearrangement uses TRBV6-5 and TRBJ1-6; no definite D call. Trimming cost V 8 bases and J 2 bases, with 10 bases left between them. The germline V gene has CDR1 MNHEY and CDR2 SVGAGI. This CDR3 has 14 residues. The CDR3 here is CASGPLTYNSPLHF. Written as DNA, the CDR3 is TGTGCCAGCGGTCCGCTAACCTATAATTCACCCCTCCACTTT.

The chain links TRBV15 to TRBJ1-3; 7 nucleotides match TRBD1. The germline gives CDR1 LNHNV, CDR2 YYDKDF (reference sequence). This CDR3 region has 18 residues. Trimming removed 3 bases from V and 0 bases from J; junction bases left unmatched: 11. As DNA, the CDR3 is TGTGCCACCAGCAGGGCCCGGGCAGGGGGATTCTCTGGAAACACCATATATTTT. This encodes CATSRARAGGFSGNTIYF.

This chain uses TRBV7-2 with TRBJ2-1; the match to TRBD1 covers 7 bases. This CDR3 has 14 amino acids. V dropped 4 bases and J dropped 3; count of bases not matched to a gene: 3. Germline V lookup: CDR1 SGHTA, CDR2 FQGNSA. The CDR3 is CASSSRDSYNEQFF. In DNA form, the CDR3 reads TGTGCCAGCAGCTCCCGGGACAGCTACAATGAGCAGTTCTTC.

The rearrangement links TRBV5-1 to TRBJ2-5; D may correspond to TRBD1 or TRBD2 (5 bases each). Trimming took 4 bases from V and 4 from J, leaving 14 bases between them. There are 14 residues in the CDR3. Germline V gene lookup returns CDR1 SGHRS and CDR2 YFSETQ. CDR3 loop: CASSPRRDGETQYF. The CDR3 DNA is TGCGCCAGCAGCCCTAGACGGGACGGAGAGACCCAGTACTTC.

The genes are TRBV2 and TRBJ1-1; no clear D. The ends were cut back, 1 base at V and 1 base at J, with 10 bases in the middle. CDR1 is SNHLY, CDR2 FYNNEI, per germline. CDR3 size: 15 residues. This CDR3 reads CASSEEGFQNTEAFF. The CDR3 region has the DNA TGTGCCAGCAGTGAAGAGGGATTCCAGAACACTGAAGCTTTCTTT.

The chain is built from TRBV5-1 and TRBJ2-3; the match to TRBD2 covers 7 bases. V trimming: 0 bases; J trimming: 0 bases; junction bases outside the gene matches: 4. This CDR3 is 16 amino acids long. Germline V gene data show CDR1 as SGHRS and CDR2 as YFSETQ. The CDR3 loop is CASSLGGAGSTDTQYF. In nucleotides, the CDR3 is TGCGCCAGCAGCTTGGGAGGAGCGGGGAGCACAGATACGCAGTATTTT.

This chain joins TRBV7-2 and TRBJ2-7; no definite D call. Deletions cut 3 bases from V and 7 bases from J, with 10 bases between. This CDR3 has 12 residues. Germline V gene data show CDR1 as SGHTA and CDR2 as FQGNSA. The CDR3 sequence is CASSFTTVEQYF. CDR3 in DNA: TGTGCCAGCAGCTTTACCACCGTGGAGCAGTACTTC.

CDR3 nucleotide sequence: TGTGCCAGCAGCGGGAGCCTGAACACTGAAGCTTTCTTT. Its protein is CASSGSLNTEAFF. V is TRBV5-5 and J is TRBJ1-1; the D is unclear. CDR3 length: 13 residues. The V gene's germline CDR1 is SGHKS and CDR2 YYEKEE (reference sequence). Between the trimmed V and J ends, which lost 4 bases and 0 bases, there was a span of 7 bases.

The chain uses TRBV18 and TRBJ1-1, with 9 bases matching TRBD1. There are 15 residues in the CDR3. V was pared by 2 bases and J by 3 bases, with 4 bases of the junction left unmatched. The V gene's germline CDR1 is KGHSH and CDR2 LQKENI. This CDR3 is CASSPGGQGDTEAFF. CDR3 DNA sequence: TGTGCCAGCTCACCAGGGGGACAGGGAGACACTGAAGCTTTCTTT.

The rearrangement joins TRBV7-2 to TRBJ1-3, with D unclear. The germline V gene encodes CDR1 SGHTA and CDR2 FQGNSA. The germline V and J ends were trimmed by 4 bases and 0 bases, with 10 bases remaining between them. The CDR3 sequence is 15 residues long. CDR3 sequence reads: CASSYDRSSGNTIYF. CDR3 sequence (DNA): TGTGCCAGCAGCTATGACCGGAGCTCTGGAAACACCATATATTTT. Full variable domain (missing parts from reference TRBV7-2 and TRBJ1-3): GAGVSQSPSNKVTEKGKDVELRCDPISGHTALYWYRQSLGQGLEFLIYFQGNSAPDKSGLPSDRFSAERTGGSVSTLTIQRTQQEDSAVYLCASSYDRSSGNTIYFGEGSWLTVV.

The chain links TRBV11-3 to TRBJ1-3; D not certain. The CDR3 length is 13 residues. Germline V lookup: CDR1 SGHNT, CDR2 YENEEA. Trimming left V 1 base short and J 4 bases short, with 5 bases between. The CDR3 loop is CASSLGPGNTIYF. CDR3 nucleotide sequence: TGTGCCAGCAGCTTAGGCCCCGGAAACACCATATATTTT.

The V call is TRBV5-1, the J call TRBJ1-1, with 7 nucleotides matching TRBD1. The ends lost 0 bases at V and 7 bases at J; junction bases unmatched: 6. The CDR3 extends over 14 amino acids. Germline V gene lookup returns CDR1 SGHRS and CDR2 YFSETQ. The CDR3 sequence is CASSLAQGSGEAFF. CDR3 nucleotides: TGCGCCAGCAGCTTGGCACAGGGGTCGGGTGAAGCTTTCTTT.

V is TRBV9 and J is TRBJ1-3; perhaps TRBD1 as D (5 bases). V dropped 5 bases and J dropped 0 bases, with 9 bases sitting between them. This CDR3 region has 14 residues. Germline CDR1 is SGDLS and CDR2 is YYNGEE. CDR3 DNA sequence: TGTGCCAGCAGTCGCGACAGCTCTGGAAACACCATATATTTT. Its translation is CASSRDSSGNTIYF.

The rearrangement uses TRBV6-6 and TRBJ1-1; D is unresolved. This CDR3 is built from 13 residues. The germline V gene encodes CDR1 MNHNY and CDR2 SVGAGI (reference sequence). V was pared by 5 bases and J by 8 bases, with 15 bases between. The CDR3 coding sequence is TGTGCCAGCAGTCTTTCTGGACTGCTCGAAGCTTTCTTT. This sequence encodes CASSLSGLLEAFF.

V usage is TRBV6-4 and J usage is TRBJ1-6; D is unclear. The germline gives CDR1 MRHNA, CDR2 SNTAGT. Trimming left V 4 bases short and J 5 bases short, with 6 bases between. This CDR3 spans 13 amino acids. The CDR3 DNA follows: TGTGCCAGCAGTGTGGCCGATAATTCACCCCTCCACTTT. Translating it yields CASSVADNSPLHF.

CDR3 region: CASSLGQGISTDTQYF. The DNA for the CDR3 is TGTGCCAGCAGCTTAGGACAGGGCATTAGCACAGATACGCAGTATTTT. The chain uses TRBV7-8 and TRBJ2-3; TRBD1 agrees at 7 bases. There are 16 residues in the CDR3. CDR1 SGHVS and CDR2 FQNEAQ come from the germline V gene. After removal of 1 base from V and 0 bases from J, the junction contained 4 bases not matched to a gene.

V usage is TRBV9 and J usage is TRBJ2-7, with D hard to call. Germline assignment: CDR1 SGDLS and CDR2 YYNGEE. The CDR3 has 12 amino acids. V shed 0 bases and J shed 5 bases, with 6 bases lying between them. The CDR3 coding sequence is TGTGCCAGCAGCGTAGAGGACGACGAGCAGTACTTC. Translating gives CASSVEDDEQYF.

Comments on this clone: The sample carries other DNA sequences with the same CDR3. The chain combines TRBV29-1 with TRBJ1-2; maybe TRBD1 (6 bases). The V and J ends lost 4 bases and 7 bases respectively, with 10 bases between them. The CDR3 covers 11 residues. Germline CDR1 reads SQVTM; CDR2 reads ANQGSEA. The CDR3 DNA sequence: TGCAGCGTTGGCGGGGGCGGTGGCTACACCTTC. Its translation: CSVGGGGGYTF. The complete variable domain, with remaining parts taken from reference TRBV29-1 and TRBJ1-2, reads SAVISQKPSRDICQRGTSLTIQCQVDSQVTMMFWYRQQPGQSLTLIATANQGSEATYESGFVIDKFPISRPNLTFSTLTVSNMSPEDSSIYLCSVGGGGGYTFGSGTRLTVV.

The V and J genes are TRBV6-6 and TRBJ2-1; D is uncertain. Trimming took 0 bases from V and 6 from J, leaving 6 bases between them. Germline V lookup: CDR1 MNHNY, CDR2 SVGAGI (reference sequence). This CDR3 contains 13 residues. The CDR3 DNA reads TGTGCCAGCAGTTACTCCTCTTTCAATGAGCAGTTCTTC. Encoded protein: CASSYSSFNEQFF.

The chain recombines TRBV7-2 with TRBJ2-7; D possibly corresponds to TRBD1 (6 bases). The CDR3 runs to 12 residues. V was cut by 5 bases and J by 8 bases, with 13 bases left in between. Germline V gene lookup returns CDR1 SGHTA and CDR2 FQGNSA. The CDR3 coding sequence is TGTGCCAGCAGCCTGGACAGTGGAAAGCAGTACTTC. Amino acids: CASSLDSGKQYF.